The clone carrying this TCR beta chain has a handful of counts. What it recognizes is unknown. This sample was taken from a study of CD8 T cells in ankylosing spondylitis. TCRdb used MiXCR to reprocess the 5' RACE reads, holding one entry per CDR3 protein. The sample comprises 250,000 to 350,000 distinct CDR3 sequences, 20% of which are singletons, and 7.5% to 9% rests with the top ten. Findings and limits, study-wide: From matched ankylosing spondylitis synovial fluid, disease-linked clones were reportedly recovered at significantly enriched levels. Some motif variants had been reported before (in reactive arthritis synovial fluid and blood).

The source of this sequence is a male donor with ankylosing spondylitis or in good health (not recorded which). What was sequenced was blood, either unsorted or a sorted T cell fraction (not recorded which).

In DNA, the CDR3 is TGTGCCAGCAGCCATAGCTTACTGCTAGCGGTAAACACCGGGGAGCTGTTTTTT. It codes for CASSHSLLLAVNTGELFF. The rearrangement joins TRBV7-8 to TRBJ2-2, with 7 nucleotides matching TRBD2. The J segment lost 2 bases and the V segment lost 5 bases, leaving 14 bases of the junction unmatched. This CDR3 comprises 18 residues. Germline V gives CDR1 SGHVS, CDR2 FQNEAQ. Using reference TRBV7-8 and TRBJ2-2 for the parts outside the CDR3, the full variable domain is GAGVSQSPRYKVAKRGQDVALRCDPISGHVSLFWYQQALGQGPEFLTYFQNEAQLDKSGLPSDRFFAERPEGSVSTLKIQRTQQEDSAVYLCASSHSLLLAVNTGELFFGEGSRLTVL.